This entry concerns a single TCR beta chain. Its specificity is unknown. Clones were read by immunoSEQ multiplex PCR, and TCRdb kept only the in-frame ones, dropping some. This sample yields roughly 83,000 clones, of which 84% are seen a single time; less than 9.5% belongs to the top ten. Germline-derived CDR1 and CDR2 are MNHEY and SVGAGI. The V gene lost 0 bases and the J gene lost 5 bases, with 11 bases spanning the gap. The CDR3 loop spans 15 amino acids. This sample is drawn from a study of OX40 agonist ivuxolimab in advanced cancers. As for the study in general: Ivuxolimab was delivered to patients intravenously every 2 weeks at doses spanning 0.01 to 10 mg/kg.

Notes on the study in general: Clones of CD4+ and CD8+ blood T cells grew by week 6 at doses of 0.1 to 3.0 mg/kg.

This TCR came from an adult with an advanced solid tumor such as melanoma, head and neck, liver or kidney cancer. This chain connects TRBV6-5 to TRBJ1-5; weak D call: TRBD1 (5 bases). The sequencing here drew on CD4+ or CD8+ T cells sorted from blood, taken in a trial of the OX40 agonist ivuxolimab. The DNA of the CDR3 is TGTGCCAGCAGTTACTCGGCAGGGTTCGATCAGCCCCAGCATTTT. This translates into CASSYSAGFDQPQHF.